This TCR beta chain was obtained from a study of response to subunit inactivated influenza vaccine. Study results and limitations: Every seasonal influenza vaccination brings in few new T cells, the authors suggested.

On this clonotype: What it binds is unknown.

TCRdb recomputed calls from the RT-PCR reads with MiXCR, one row per CDR3 protein. Of more than 400,000 distinct CDR3 sequences listed, approximately 7.8% are singletons. The length of the CDR3 is 15 residues. With 4 bases clipped from V and 8 bases from J, the junction kept 7 bases outside the gene matches. Germline V CDR1 and CDR2: KGHSH, LQKENI. The sequence derives from a man in his fifties or sixties who received an inactivated influenza vaccine. Sequenced here: PBMCs from blood, sampled 23 to 25 months after vaccination. The chain has TRBV18 and TRBJ2-1; 11 bases are shared with TRBD2. CDR3 sequence (DNA): TGTGCCAGCTCACGTACTAGCGGGAGTGCGGATGAGCAGTTCTTC. Its translation is CASSRTSGSADEQFF.